Sequencing of this T cell receptor beta chain was carried out in a study of blood T cell repertoires in COVID-19. Looking at the study overall: The origin of the acute and convalescent COVID-19 samples was the United States, Italy and Spain.

Original processing notes: Reference gene primer amplification yielded estimated nucleated cell counts. Clones were read by immunoSEQ multiplex PCR, and TCRdb kept only the in-frame ones, dropping some. For V, J and clone size, that table is used; D and trimming come from the DNA. This table holds approximately 260,000 clones, over 80% found once. Germline assignment: CDR1 WSHSY and CDR2 SAAADI. Trimming left V 6 bases short and J 7 bases short, with 13 bases between. The CDR3 has 14 amino acids. The genes are TRBV10-2 and TRBJ1-6; weak D call: TRBD1 (5 bases). Sequencing was done on a sample of peripheral blood. The sequence was obtained from a woman aged 40 to 50 with acute or convalescent COVID-19. The CDR3 is CASSGQGGNSPLHF. CDR3 nucleotides: TGCGCCAGCAGCGGACAAGGCGGCAATTCACCCCTCCACTTT.